A single T cell receptor beta chain is shown here with its context. These data come from a study of PD-L1 blockade in urothelial cancer. Across the whole study: Peripheral blood specimens exhibited a median yield of about 140,000 T cells.

The CDR3 covers 15 residues. V dropped 4 bases and J dropped 4 bases, with 17 bases sitting between them. Per germline, CDR1 SGHDT and CDR2 YYEEEE. Time point: pretreatment peripheral blood. Patient sample counts ranged from 1 to 8, pretreatment and on-treatment. The data were produced by immunoSEQ multiplex PCR, yet TCRdb's version contains in-frame clones alone and is incomplete. The data contain some 120,000 clones, approximately 84% of them singletons. This TCR was sampled from a man in his forties or fifties with urothelial cancer. Specimen: PBMCs, collected around atezolizumab (anti-PD-L1) treatment. The rearrangement links TRBV5-6 to TRBJ1-1; no reliable D call. The CDR3 DNA reads TGTGCCAGCAGCCCGCCGCGGAGCGTGAGCACTGAAGCTTTCTTT. This gives the protein CASSPPRSVSTEAFF. Drawing the rest from reference TRBV5-6 and TRBJ1-1, the complete variable domain is DAGVTQSPTHLIKTRGQQVTLRCSPKSGHDTVSWYQQALGQGPQFIFQYYEEEERQRGNFPDRFSGHQFPNYSSELNVNALLLGDSALYLCASSPPRSVSTEAFFGQGTRLTVV.